This T cell receptor beta chain was profiled in a study of CD8 T cells in Susac syndrome. The study, taken as a whole, reports: The study conceded that relatively few individuals underwent its TCR sequencing and HLA analysis.

RNA in amounts of roughly 0.5 to 1 ug was reverse transcribed with random hexamers. The immunoSEQ assay covered 54 Vbeta and 13 Jbeta segments for CDR3. TCRdb analysed the immunoSEQ multiplex PCR reads with MiXCR anew, one entry per CDR3 protein. The data contain 70,000 or so distinct CDR3 sequences, about 95% of them singletons. Bulk CD8+ and CD4+ cells came from magnetic negative isolation; CD8+ TEMRA by FACS. In the case of this clonotype: What it binds is unknown.

This TCR was sampled from a human donor with multiple sclerosis. Sequenced: CD8+ T cells from PBMCs.

CDR3 nucleotide sequence: TGTGCCAGCAGTTTTAGCGGGGGCCAGTACAATGAGCAGTTCTTC. Translating gives CASSFSGGQYNEQFF. V and J are TRBV6-5 and TRBJ2-1, with 9 bases identical to TRBD2. V was pared by 4 bases and J by 4 bases, with 5 bases of the junction left unmatched. From germline, CDR1 is MNHEY and CDR2 SVGAGI. The CDR3 is 15 amino acids.